A single sample is the source of the 9 T cell receptor beta chains below, sequenced in a study of resident and recirculating memory T cells in vitiligo. Sequenced by immunoSEQ multiplex PCR; TCRdb stores in-frame clones only, minus some. The sample lists approximately 69,000 clones; just over 90% were seen once. Source material: blood. The receptors come from a male donor with vitiligo.

The chain has TRBV18 and TRBJ1-4, with D possibly being TRBD1 (5 bases). This CDR3 contains 20 residues. Germline CDR1 KGHSH, CDR2 LQKENI. V lost 5 bases to trimming and J lost 4 bases, with 29 bases between them. The CDR3 loop is CASSFRLPDRSNKGNEKLFF. CDR3 nucleotide sequence: TGTGCCAGCTCATTCCGCTTACCAGACAGAAGCAACAAGGGTAATGAAAAACTGTTTTTT.

The rearrangement uses TRBV6-5 and TRBJ2-5; D is perhaps TRBD2 (5 bases). This CDR3 contains 14 residues. Per the germline V gene, CDR1 is MNHEY and CDR2 is SVGAGI. V lost 5 bases to trimming and J lost 2 bases, with 12 bases between them. For the CDR3, the DNA is TGTGCCAGCAGTGGCACCGGGATACAAGAGACCCAGTACTTC. Protein sequence: CASSGTGIQETQYF.

This chain links TRBV9 with TRBJ2-3; a possible D gene is TRBD2 (5 bases). This CDR3 comprises 14 residues. CDR1 and CDR2 from the germline V gene are SGDLS and YYNGEE. The V and J ends lost 0 bases and 5 bases respectively, with 10 bases between them. The CDR3 reads CASSVGVAGDTQYF. CDR3 DNA sequence: TGTGCCAGCAGCGTAGGGGTCGCGGGAGATACGCAGTATTTT.

The chain couples TRBV5-4 to TRBJ1-1; a possible D gene is TRBD1 (5 bases). The ends were cut back, 0 bases at V and 4 bases at J, with 10 bases in the middle. Germline values: CDR1 SGHNT, CDR2 YYREEE (reference sequence). The CDR3 is made up of 14 amino acids. The CDR3 protein is CASSLDPGRTEAFF. In DNA, the CDR3 is TGTGCCAGCAGCTTGGACCCAGGGCGCACTGAAGCTTTCTTT.

The chain uses TRBV7-2 and TRBJ2-3, with a tentative D call TRBD2 (7 bases). The CDR3 spans 16 residues. With 5 bases removed from V and 0 bases from J, the gap between germline ends came to 15 bases. Germline-derived CDR1 and CDR2 are SGHTA and FQGNSA. The CDR3 coding sequence is TGTGCCAGCAGCCCGGGGGGCTGGGGGAGCACAGATACGCAGTATTTT. The encoded protein is CASSPGGWGSTDTQYF.

This chain's CDR3 is CASRGQVNTEAFF. The CDR3 bases are TGTGCCAGCCGAGGACAGGTTAACACTGAAGCTTTCTTT. The V gene is TRBV6-1, the J gene TRBJ1-1; 7 nucleotides line up with TRBD1. CDR3 length: 13 amino acids. Unmatched junction bases numbered 5, after V lost 8 bases and J lost 2 bases. The germline CDR1 and CDR2 sequences are MNHNS and SASEGT.

The rearrangement joins TRBV27 to TRBJ1-1; TRBD1 matches at 7 bases. Germline lookup yields CDR1 MNHEY and CDR2 SMNVEV (reference sequence). V shed 6 bases and J 1 base; nucleotides not matched to a gene: 5. The CDR3 extends over 14 amino acids. CDR3 sequence: CASRPGQQNTEAFF. The DNA for the CDR3 is TGTGCCAGCAGGCCGGGACAGCAGAACACTGAAGCTTTCTTT.

This sequence joins TRBV4-3 and TRBJ2-7; D gene ambiguous. The CDR3 is 16 residues long. The germline V gene encodes CDR1 LGHNA and CDR2 YSLEER. The V and J ends lost 1 base and 2 bases respectively, with 15 bases between them. The CDR3 sequence is CASSQVWPPQAYEQYF. In nucleotides, the CDR3 is TGCGCCAGCAGCCAAGTGTGGCCGCCTCAAGCCTACGAGCAGTACTTC.

This rearrangement joins TRBV5-1 to TRBJ1-1; tentative D call: TRBD1 (6 bases). The CDR3 is made up of 14 amino acids. V was pared by 4 bases and J by 0 bases, with 10 bases between. Per germline, CDR1 SGHRS and CDR2 YFSETQ. The CDR3 coding sequence is TGCGCCAGCAGCCCGGGACACTTGAACACTGAAGCTTTCTTT. This gives the protein CASSPGHLNTEAFF.